This is a list of T cell receptor beta chains from one sample in a study of metastatic and nonmetastatic thyroid tumors. MiXCR reprocessed the PCR reads for TCRdb. The sample includes some 40,000 clones, less than 15% seen only once; the top ten take around 9.5%. Sequenced: blood. The receptors shown here come from a female donor with papillary thyroid cancer or a benign thyroid nodule (not recorded which). Some clones in this sample may be carry-over from other donors' samples. CDR3s include the opening cysteine and the closing phenylalanine or tryptophan. Fields, in order: D gene, clone size, V gene, J gene, CDR3 protein, CDR3 DNA. A D gene is named only where the DNA matches it firmly. The listing skips clone size in some rows; elsewhere it reads once, few, many or a size class.

D gene: .
clone size: many
V gene: TRBV3-1
J gene: TRBJ1-2
CDR3 protein: CASSHRSDYGYTF
CDR3 DNA: TGTGCCAGCAGCCACCGGTCGGACTATGGCTACACCTTC

D gene: .
clone size: many
V gene: TRBV15
J gene: TRBJ2-1
CDR3 protein: CATSSGMLAYNEQFF
CDR3 DNA: TGTGCCACCAGCTCGGGGATGTTGGCGTACAATGAGCAGTTCTTC

D gene: .
clone size: medium-sized
V gene: TRBV28
J gene: TRBJ2-1
CDR3 protein: CASTTIGKHSYNEQFF
CDR3 DNA: TGTGCCAGCACAACTATAGGGAAACACTCCTACAATGAGCAGTTCTTC

D gene: .
clone size: many
V gene: TRBV24-1
J gene: TRBJ2-1
CDR3 protein: CATSDSSSVSYNEQFF
CDR3 DNA: TGTGCCACCAGTGACTCCTCTAGCGTCTCCTACAATGAGCAGTTCTTC

D gene: .
clone size: many
V gene: TRBV3-1
J gene: TRBJ2-3
CDR3 protein: CASSDANSITQYF
CDR3 DNA: TGTGCCAGCAGCGACGCCAACTCAATCACGCAGTATTTT

D gene: .
clone size: once
V gene: TRBV30
J gene: TRBJ1-2
CDR3 protein: CAWSRSGAGNYGYTF
CDR3 DNA: TGTGCCTGGAGTCGATCAGGGGCGGGGAACTATGGCTACACCTTC

D gene: TRBD2
clone size: many
V gene: TRBV18
J gene: TRBJ2-2
CDR3 protein: CASSPSLTSDSFDTGELFF
CDR3 DNA: TGTGCCAGCTCACCATCCCTTACTAGCGATTCGTTCGACACCGGGGAGCTGTTTTTT

D gene: TRBD1
clone size: many
V gene: TRBV5-1
J gene: TRBJ2-3
CDR3 protein: CASSSGQGLDTQYF
CDR3 DNA: TGCGCCAGCAGCTCCGGACAGGGTTTAGATACGCAGTATTTT

D gene: .
clone size: many
V gene: TRBV4-1
J gene: TRBJ2-6
CDR3 protein: CASSRRAEAGDRANVLTF
CDR3 DNA: TGCGCCAGCAGCCGAAGAGCGGAGGCCGGCGACAGGGCCAACGTCCTGACTTTC

D gene: .
clone size: .
V gene: TRBV6-1
J gene: TRBJ2-2
CDR3 protein: CASSPSWNTGELFF
CDR3 DNA: TGTGCCAGCAGTCCTTCTTGGAACACCGGGGAGCTGTTTTTT

D gene: TRBD2
clone size: .
V gene: TRBV6-1
J gene: TRBJ2-7
CDR3 protein: CASSLGLRDEQYF
CDR3 DNA: TGTGCCAGCAGTTTGGGACTACGGGACGAGCAGTACTTC

D gene: TRBD2
clone size: .
V gene: TRBV6-5
J gene: TRBJ2-1
CDR3 protein: CASSYSWTSNGQFF
CDR3 DNA: TGTGCCAGCAGTTACTCCTGGACTAGTAATGGGCAGTTCTTC

D gene: .
clone size: many
V gene: TRBV10-3
J gene: TRBJ2-7
CDR3 protein: CAIMGLTYEQYF
CDR3 DNA: TGTGCCATCATGGGTCTGACCTACGAGCAGTACTTC